The 28 T cell receptor beta chains reported below all come from one sample, sequenced in a study of spatial heterogeneity in lung cancer. General study results and limits: Counts of expanded intratumoral alpha and beta TCRs tracked tumor mutation counts.

No antigen has been identified for these receptors. TCRdb processed the 5' RACE reads anew with MiXCR; each CDR3 protein has one entry. The sample has about 27,000 distinct CDR3 sequences; approximately 7% are singletons. Time point of the sample: sample taken at primary tumor resection. The input for sequencing was lung tumor tissue, taken at surgery. These receptors all come from a male donor with early-stage non-small cell lung cancer.

The chain couples TRBV2 to TRBJ1-3; 8 nucleotides agree with TRBD1. Trimming at V came to 6 bases and at J to 4 bases, leaving 5 bases not matched to a gene. The CDR3 spans 14 residues. The germline gives CDR1 SNHLY, CDR2 FYNNEI. The chain's CDR3 is CASRDREVGNTIYF. Written as DNA, the CDR3 is TGTGCCAGCAGGGACAGGGAGGTCGGAAACACCATATATTTT.

The chain links TRBV5-4 to TRBJ2-5, with 11 bases that match TRBD2. V was clipped by 4 bases and J by 2 bases; unmatched bases: 7. The V gene's germline CDR1 is SGHNT and CDR2 YYREEE (reference sequence). The CDR3 totals 16 residues. This chain's CDR3 is CASSPLAGGLQETQYF. The CDR3 region has the DNA TGTGCCAGCAGCCCCCTAGCGGGGGGCCTGCAAGAGACCCAGTACTTC. Full variable domain (missing parts from reference TRBV5-4 and TRBJ2-5): ETGVTQSPTHLIKTRGQQVTLRCSSQSGHNTVSWYQQALGQGPQFIFQYYREEENGRGNFPPRFSGLQFPNYSSELNVNALELDDSALYLCASSPLAGGLQETQYFGPGTRLLVL.

This clonotype has ten or more counts. This chain links TRBV4-2 with TRBJ1-2; D remains ambiguous. V was shortened by 6 bases and J by 8 bases, with 13 bases between the two germline ends. The CDR3 has 12 residues. Germline V CDR1 and CDR2: LGHNA, YNFKEQ. This CDR3 reads CASRQDVLGYTF. CDR3 coding DNA: TGTGCCAGCAGGCAGGATGTGTTGGGCTACACCTTC.

Note on this clonotype: A read error may explain this, as a much larger clone is one base away. This chain connects TRBV25-1 to TRBJ1-1; no clear D gene. This CDR3 has 14 residues. Per the germline V gene, CDR1 is MGHDK and CDR2 is SYGVNS. This chain's CDR3 is CASSESDMNTEALF. The CDR3 DNA reads TGTGCCAGCAGTGAATCGGATATGAACACTGAAGCTCTCTTT.

In its sample, this clonotype was seen many times. This chain connects TRBV20-1 to TRBJ1-6; tentative D call: TRBD1 (6 bases). V shed 3 bases and J shed 1 base, with 19 bases lying between them. The CDR3 runs 18 residues. The germline V gene encodes CDR1 DFQATT and CDR2 SNEGSKA (reference sequence). CDR3 coding DNA: TGCAGTGCTAGGGGACCAGGGGAGGGTCGGTCCTATAATTCACCCCTCCACTTT. It is translated as CSARGPGEGRSYNSPLHF.

This clonotype was counted ten times or more. The V and J genes are TRBV20-1 and TRBJ1-1; D not resolved. The CDR3 is 10 residues long. From germline, CDR1 is DFQATT and CDR2 SNEGSKA (reference sequence). V was cut by 3 bases and J by 8 bases, with 7 bases left in between. The CDR3 loop is CSARAAEAFF. CDR3 sequence (DNA): TGCAGTGCTAGGGCAGCAGAAGCTTTCTTT.

This clonotype was picked up many times. CDR3 region: CSASYSPDQPQHF. CDR3 nucleotides: TGCAGTGCTAGTTACAGCCCCGATCAGCCCCAGCATTTT. The rearrangement links TRBV20-1 to TRBJ1-5; the D is unclear. Between the trimmed V and J ends, which lost 3 bases and 5 bases, there was a span of 11 bases. The CDR3 runs to 13 residues. CDR1 is DFQATT and CDR2 is SNEGSKA in the germline V gene (reference sequence).

This clonotype is labeled medium-sized (0.01 to 0.1%). V and J are TRBV7-9 and TRBJ2-3; possible D gene TRBD2, 5 bases. Between the trimmed V and J ends, which lost 5 bases and 5 bases, there was a span of 11 bases. The CDR3 has 13 residues. CDR1 SEHNR and CDR2 FQNEAQ come from the germline V gene (reference sequence). The CDR3 here is CASSRGSLDTQYF. CDR3 bases: TGTGCCAGCAGCCGCGGGTCCTTAGATACGCAGTATTTT.

The table lists this clonotype with many counts. The V call is TRBV28, the J call TRBJ1-1; the match to TRBD1 covers 10 bases. With V trimmed by 6 bases and J by 5 bases, 9 bases remained unmatched. CDR3 length: 15 amino acids. Germline CDR1 reads MDHEN; CDR2 reads SYDVKM. The DNA for the CDR3 is TGTGCCAGCAGGGGAGGACAGGGGGAAGAAACTGAAGCTTTCTTT. Amino acids: CASRGGQGEETEAFF.

This clonotype has a count of ten or more. This chain uses TRBV7-2 with TRBJ2-1; weak D call: TRBD2 (6 bases). Per the germline V gene, CDR1 is SGHTA and CDR2 is FQGNSA. CDR3 length equals 18 residues. V was cut by 5 bases and J by 4 bases, with 24 bases left in between. The CDR3 bases are TGTGCCAGCAGCCCCCGGGCTCCCAGCGGGCCCGAGTACAATGAGCAGTTCTTC. It is translated as CASSPRAPSGPEYNEQFF.

The gene calls are TRBV9 and TRBJ1-1; TRBD1 matches at 8 bases. The CDR3 sequence is 15 residues long. Germline V CDR1 and CDR2: SGDLS, YYNGEE. J gave up 7 bases and V 4 bases, and 12 bases lay outside the gene matches. The CDR3 DNA reads TGTGCCAGCAGCCCTCGGACAGGGATGAACGGTGAAGCTTTCTTT. It yields the protein CASSPRTGMNGEAFF.

This clonotype has a handful of counts. J is TRBJ1-1 and V is TRBV4-1, with a weak D call TRBD1 (5 bases). Between the trimmed V and J ends, which lost 1 base and 4 bases, there was a span of 13 bases. Germline CDR1 and CDR2: MGHRA and YSYEKL. This CDR3 has 15 amino acids. CDR3 loop: CASSQGPRDGTEAFF. The CDR3 DNA reads as TGCGCCAGCAGCCAAGGGCCCAGGGACGGCACTGAAGCTTTCTTT.

The sample holds a few counts of this clonotype. V and J are TRBV10-3 and TRBJ2-1; 10 bases are a match to TRBD2. CDR1 and CDR2 from the germline V gene are ENHRY and SYGVKD. The CDR3 is 14 amino acids. V was pared by 10 bases and J by 5 bases, with 8 bases of the junction left unmatched. CDR3 region: CATRTSGNDNEQFF. Here the CDR3 DNA reads TGTGCCACCCGAACTAGCGGGAATGACAATGAGCAGTTCTTC.

The table lists this clonotype with many counts. J is TRBJ2-5 and V is TRBV20-1; maybe TRBD2 (6 bases). V dropped 0 bases and J dropped 4 bases, with 12 bases sitting between them. The CDR3 is made up of 14 amino acids. Germline V gives CDR1 DFQATT, CDR2 SNEGSKA (reference sequence). CDR3 nucleotide sequence: TGCAGTGCTAGAGATAGGAGGGGAGGAGAGACCCAGTACTTC. Translation gives CSARDRRGGETQYF.

This clonotype was recorded many times. V is TRBV4-3 and J is TRBJ1-2, with no clear D. CDR1 is LGHNA and CDR2 is YSLEER in the germline V gene. Trimming left V 0 bases short and J 7 bases short, with 9 bases between. This CDR3 is built from 13 residues. CDR3 protein: CASSQEPSLGYTF. The CDR3 DNA reads as TGCGCCAGCAGCCAAGAGCCCTCTCTTGGCTACACCTTC.

At least ten counts were recorded for this clonotype. The chain employs TRBV2 and TRBJ1-2; D call uncertain. The CDR3 sequence is 12 residues long. CDR1 and CDR2 from the germline V gene are SNHLY and FYNNEI. Trimming cost V 7 bases and J 1 base, with 7 bases left between them. This CDR3 is CASTRDNYGYTF. The CDR3 nucleotides read TGTGCCAGCACTAGGGATAACTATGGCTACACCTTC.

The chain recombines TRBV21-1 with TRBJ2-7. TRBV21-1 is a pseudogene segment. This CDR3 comprises 13 residues. This CDR3 reads CASSKASHFEQYF. The CDR3 region has the DNA TGTGCCAGCAGCAAAGCATCCCATTTCGAGCAGTACTTC.

This clonotype showed up many times. This chain joins TRBV11-2 and TRBJ2-3; TRBD2 might be the D (6 bases). The V end lost 3 bases, the J end lost 11 bases, and 12 bases lay between the germline ends. The V gene's germline CDR1 is SGHAT and CDR2 FQNNGV. The CDR3 runs to 12 residues. CDR3 protein: CASSFLSSVQYF. CDR3 in DNA: TGTGCCAGCAGCTTTCTGTCTAGCGTGCAGTATTTT.

V gene TRBV28 combines with J gene TRBJ1-6; TRBD1 might be the D (5 bases). With 0 bases removed from V and 0 bases from J, the gap between germline ends came to 9 bases. There are 17 residues in the CDR3. CDR1 MDHEN and CDR2 SYDVKM come from the germline V gene. CDR3 sequence: CASSLWTESSYNSPLHF. The CDR3, as DNA: TGTGCCAGCAGTTTATGGACAGAGAGCTCCTATAATTCACCCCTCCACTTT.

This clonotype was seen many times. The rearrangement joins TRBV7-2 to TRBJ2-2, with 7 bases aligning to TRBD1. The CDR3 contains 14 residues. Germline V lookup: CDR1 SGHTA, CDR2 FQGNSA. J gave up 3 bases and V 11 bases, and 9 bases lay outside the gene matches. The CDR3 coding sequence is TGTGCCTCCCGACGGGACAGCTACACCGGGGAGCTGTTTTTT. This translates into CASRRDSYTGELFF.

This clonotype has just a few counts. The chain recombines TRBV3-1 with TRBJ1-1; TRBD1 matches at 7 bases. This CDR3 comprises 12 residues. The germline gives CDR1 LGHDT, CDR2 YNNKEL (reference sequence). Trimming took 5 bases from V and 11 from J; bases not matched to a gene: 8. The CDR3 DNA reads as TGTGCCAGCAGCTTCCCCGGGACAGAGGCTTTCTTT. Translation: CASSFPGTEAFF.

This clonotype has at least ten counts. This rearrangement joins TRBV6-6 to TRBJ1-6; D ambiguous. Per the germline V gene, CDR1 is MNHNY and CDR2 is SVGAGI (reference sequence). The CDR3 length is 13 residues. With 10 bases removed from V and 0 bases from J, the gap between germline ends came to 7 bases. Written as DNA, the CDR3 is TGTGCCACCCGGCCCTCCTATAATTCACCCCTCCACTTT. Translating it yields CATRPSYNSPLHF.

The chain employs TRBV6-5 and TRBJ1-2; D unclear. CDR3 length: 13 amino acids. Germline-derived CDR1 and CDR2 are MNHEY and SVGAGI. Deletions cut 6 bases from V and 2 bases from J, with 10 bases between. The CDR3 DNA reads TGTGCCAGCAGCTACGCGCTGAACTATGGCTACACCTTC. This sequence encodes CASSYALNYGYTF.

This clonotype occurred many times. The rearrangement joins TRBV20-1 to TRBJ2-7; 7 positions agree with TRBD2. There are 13 residues in the CDR3. The germline gives CDR1 DFQATT, CDR2 SNEGSKA (reference sequence). V trimming: 5 bases; J trimming: 5 bases; junction bases outside the gene matches: 9. CDR3 loop: CSAWGGGSHEQYF. CDR3 coding DNA: TGCAGTGCTTGGGGGGGAGGGAGCCACGAGCAGTACTTC.

Of note for this clonotype: This clone may be a read error of a much larger clone one base away. The rearrangement links TRBV18 to TRBJ1-2; no reliable D call. V was clipped by 0 bases and J by 2 bases, with 10 bases between them. Per germline, CDR1 KGHSH and CDR2 LQKENI. This CDR3 region has 15 residues. The CDR3 sequence: CASSPPAGSNYGYTF. DNA for the CDR3: TGTGCCAGCTCACCACCCGCCGGCTCGAACTATGGCTACACCTTC.

This clonotype was seen many times. This rearrangement joins TRBV6-2 or TRBV6-3 to TRBJ2-3, with D possibly called TRBD1 or TRBD2 (5 bases each). The V gene lost 7 bases and the J gene lost 6 bases, with 23 bases spanning the gap. Germline-derived CDR1 and CDR2 are MNHEY and SVGEGT. The CDR3 totals 16 residues. The CDR3 sequence: CASIRGPPFVADTQYF. In nucleotides, the CDR3 is TGTGCCAGCATTAGGGGACCTCCGTTCGTGGCGGATACGCAGTATTTT.

There are many counts of this clonotype. The gene calls are TRBV21-1 and TRBJ1-5; the tabulated D call, TRBD1, remains unverified against the DNA. TRBV21-1 is recorded as a pseudogene. The length of the CDR3 is 17 residues. In nucleotides, the CDR3 is TGTGCCAGCAGCAAAGTCAGAGGACGGGGCCTCAATCAGCCCCAGCATTTT. Translated: CASSKVRGRGLNQPQHF.

This clonotype has a count of ten or more. The gene calls are TRBV5-1 and TRBJ1-2, with D possibly TRBD1 on 6 matching bases. This CDR3 contains 16 residues. Between the trimmed V and J ends, which lost 0 bases and 7 bases, there was a span of 19 bases. In germline, CDR1 is SGHRS, CDR2 YFSETQ. The CDR3 spells CASSLGAGEVFGGYTF. The CDR3, as DNA: TGCGCCAGCAGCTTGGGGGCAGGGGAAGTGTTCGGTGGCTACACCTTC.